This T cell receptor beta chain is from a study of cytomegalovirus exposure and HLA in healthy donors. Regarding the study as a whole: Subsequent analysis found a tendency for first-cohort TCR clusters to co-occur within the 120 or so validation repertoires.

The germline CDR1 and CDR2 sequences are SNHLY and FYNNEI. This CDR3 is built from 14 residues. V dropped 3 bases and J dropped 1; count of bases not matched to a gene: 2. Only one count was recorded for this clone. Its antigen remains unknown. Sequencing used immunoSEQ multiplex PCR; TCRdb keeps in-frame clones, though not all of them. The repertoire holds about 280,000 clones, with roughly 88% as singletons. The rearrangement links TRBV2 to TRBJ2-5; TRBD2 matches 7 bases. Sequencing was performed on PBMCs. This receptor was obtained from a woman younger than 30 in good health and CMV-seronegative. The CDR3 DNA reads as TGTGCCAGCAGTGAGCCTAGCGGCCAAGAGACCCAGTACTTC. It encodes CASSEPSGQETQYF.